Presented here are 10 T cell receptor beta chains from one specimen sequenced in a study of blood T cell repertoires in COVID-19. Assay: immunoSEQ multiplex PCR; the TCRdb copy retains only in-frame clones and omits some. Of 140,000 to 150,000 clones listed, 75% to 90% are singletons. The sample taken for sequencing was peripheral blood. These receptors were taken from a woman in her fifties or sixties with active COVID-19.

J is TRBJ1-1 and V is TRBV4-1, with D possibly being TRBD1 (5 bases). Germline V gives CDR1 MGHRA, CDR2 YSYEKL. Trimming removed 0 bases at V and 10 bases at J, with 15 bases between. The CDR3 is 14 residues long. CDR3 DNA sequence: TGCGCCAGCAGCCAAGAGAGGCTAGGGGTCGGAGCTTTCTTT. This sequence encodes CASSQERLGVGAFF.

V gene TRBV27 combines with J gene TRBJ2-7, with D possibly matching TRBD2 (5 bases). From germline, CDR1 is MNHEY and CDR2 SMNVEV (reference sequence). V was clipped by 2 bases and J by 3 bases, with 29 bases between them. The CDR3 covers 20 residues. The CDR3 DNA follows: TGTGCCAGCAGTTTAAAATCGGGATGGAGGTCGGCAGGTTCCCTCTACGAGCAGTACTTC. It encodes CASSLKSGWRSAGSLYEQYF.

V usage is TRBV28 and J usage is TRBJ2-1, with TRBD2 identical over 12 bases. The length of the CDR3 is 15 residues. Trimming at V came to 4 bases and at J to 8 bases, leaving 6 bases not matched to a gene. Germline CDR1 and CDR2: MDHEN and SYDVKM. CDR3 in DNA: TGTGCCAGCAGTTCGACTAGCGGGAGTTGGGATGAGCAGTTCTTC. This codes for CASSSTSGSWDEQFF. The complete variable domain, with remaining parts taken from reference TRBV28 and TRBJ2-1, reads DVKVTQSSRYLVKRTGEKVFLECVQDMDHENMFWYRQDPGLGLRLIYFSYDVKMKEKGDIPEGYSVSREKKERFSLILESASTNQTSMYLCASSSTSGSWDEQFFGPGTRLTVL.

The chain uses TRBV5-6 and TRBJ2-4; 14 bases are shared with TRBD2. The CDR3 runs to 15 residues. The germline V gene has CDR1 SGHDT and CDR2 YYEEEE. V trimming: 4 bases; J trimming: 7 bases; junction bases outside the gene matches: 4. The CDR3 DNA reads TGTGCCAGCAGCGGGACTAGCGGGAGTGGGAACATTCAGTACTTC. It codes for CASSGTSGSGNIQYF.

V gene TRBV28 combines with J gene TRBJ1-2; D may be TRBD1 (6 bases). This CDR3 spans 15 amino acids. Germline-derived CDR1 and CDR2 are MDHEN and SYDVKM. Trimming took 3 bases from V and 4 from J, leaving 15 bases between them. The DNA of the CDR3 is TGTGCCAGCAGTTTCCGCTCTACAGGGTTCTATGGCTACACCTTC. It codes for CASSFRSTGFYGYTF.

V and J are TRBV28 and TRBJ2-1, with 11 bases lining up with TRBD2. V gave up 4 bases and J gave up 2 bases; unmatched junction bases: 7. The CDR3 runs to 17 residues. CDR1 is MDHEN, CDR2 SYDVKM, per germline. The CDR3 DNA sequence: TGTGCCAGCAGTTCCAATAGCGGGGGGGCCCCCTACAATGAGCAGTTCTTC. Its protein is CASSSNSGGAPYNEQFF.

This chain links TRBV4-2 with TRBJ2-3; 7 bases line up with TRBD2. With V trimmed by 0 bases and J by 7 bases, 13 bases remained unmatched. The germline V gene has CDR1 LGHNA and CDR2 YNFKEQ. This CDR3 is 17 amino acids long. The CDR3 protein is CASSQEGLWRDYNTQYF. CDR3 DNA sequence: TGTGCCAGCAGCCAAGAAGGTCTATGGCGGGACTACAATACGCAGTATTTT.

This chain joins TRBV11-2 and TRBJ2-7, with 11 nucleotides matching TRBD2. CDR3 length: 14 amino acids. The V and J ends lost 3 bases and 5 bases, in that order; junction bases with no gene match: 3. Looked up from germline, CDR1 is SGHAT and CDR2 is FQNNGV. As DNA, the CDR3 is TGTGCCAGCAGCTTTAGCGGGAGGGCCAACGAGCAGTACTTC. This encodes CASSFSGRANEQYF. The complete variable domain, with remaining parts taken from reference TRBV11-2 and TRBJ2-7, reads EAGVAQSPRYKIIEKRQSVAFWCNPISGHATLYWYQQILGQGPKLLIQFQNNGVVDDSQLPKDRFSAERLKGVDSTLKIQPAKLEDSAVYLCASSFSGRANEQYFGPGTRLTVT.

V gene TRBV7-3 combines with J gene TRBJ2-2; TRBD1 matches 7 bases. The CDR3 spans 15 residues. Germline V gives CDR1 SGHTA, CDR2 FQGTGA. J gave up 0 bases and V 5 bases, and 3 bases lay outside the gene matches. The CDR3 loop reads CASSAGTANTGELFF. CDR3 DNA sequence: TGTGCCAGCAGCGCAGGGACAGCGAACACCGGGGAGCTGTTTTTT.

This chain joins TRBV7-9 and TRBJ1-1, with a weak D call TRBD1 (5 bases). The CDR3 is made up of 13 amino acids. From germline, CDR1 is SEHNR and CDR2 FQNEAQ (reference sequence). Trimming cost V 5 bases and J 3 bases, with 10 bases left between them. The CDR3 protein is CASSQGHDTEAFF. In nucleotides, the CDR3 is TGTGCCAGCAGCCAAGGACACGACACTGAAGCTTTCTTT. Looking up the rest from reference TRBV7-9 and TRBJ1-1 gives the full variable domain: DTGVSQNPRHKITKRGQNVTFRCDPISEHNRLYWYRQTLGQGPEFLTYFQNEAQLEKSRLLSDRFSAERPKGSFSTLEIQRTEQGDSAMYLCASSQGHDTEAFFGQGTRLTVV.